One T cell receptor (beta chain) is described in this entry. The antigen is undetermined. Those with hyperthyroidism were 18 to 65 years old, newly diagnosed, and ill for under 2 months. The CDR3 contains 15 residues. Germline-derived CDR1 and CDR2 are MRHNA and SNTAGT. V shed 5 bases and J 4 bases; nucleotides not matched to a gene: 3. The record originates from a study of T cells in Graves' hyperthyroidism and ophthalmopathy. Overall study context: Prior to any treatment, at the point of initial diagnosis, peripheral blood was collected. Study-level findings and limits: The majority of expanded thyroid clonotypes above 0.001 also appeared in blood.

Amplification yielded TCR beta CDR3 regions, with RNA transcripts as the source. TCR CDR3 regions were first amplified by RT-PCR with HTBI primers. TCRdb re-called the multiplex PCR reads through MiXCR, storing one row per CDR3 protein. The sample contains 340,000 or so distinct CDR3 sequences, roughly 17% of which appear only once. The TCR sequence derives from a young man with Graves' hyperthyroidism. Input material: blood. The rearrangement uses TRBV6-4 and TRBJ2-3; 13 bases are a match to TRBD2. The CDR3 spells CASSKTSGRPDTQYF. The DNA of the CDR3 is TGTGCCAGCAGTAAGACTAGCGGGAGGCCAGATACGCAGTATTTT.